The 20 T cell receptor beta chains reported below all come from one sample, sequenced in a study of shared clonotypes between healthy human individuals. Data came from immunoSEQ multiplex PCR; TCRdb stores just in-frame clones and leaves some out. The sample lists hundreds of thousands of clones; around 73% were seen once. The sample taken for sequencing was memory CD4+ T cells sorted from blood. Described subset: CD45RA-negative fraction. These receptors were taken from a woman aged 25 to 39 in good health.

The chain combines TRBV28 with TRBJ2-3; 12 positions agree with TRBD2. The CDR3 length is 15 residues. The V and J ends lost 6 bases and 5 bases, in that order; junction bases with no gene match: 6. CDR1 MDHEN and CDR2 SYDVKM come from the germline V gene. For the CDR3, the DNA is TGTGCCAGCAGCCCAATGACTAGCGGGAGAGATACGCAGTATTTT. It translates to CASSPMTSGRDTQYF.

This clone was seen just once. The chain recombines TRBV7-2 with TRBJ2-4, with D maybe TRBD2 (5 bases). Germline V gene lookup returns CDR1 SGHTA and CDR2 FQGNSA. The CDR3 contains 14 residues. V lost 3 bases and J lost 0, with 6 bases in between. The CDR3 DNA reads as TGTGCCAGCAGCTTCGCGGGAGCCAAAAACATTCAGTACTTC. Protein sequence: CASSFAGAKNIQYF. The full variable domain, its missing parts supplied by reference TRBV7-2 and TRBJ2-4, is GAGVSQSPSNKVTEKGKDVELRCDPISGHTALYWYRQSLGQGLEFLIYFQGNSAPDKSGLPSDRFSAERTGGSVSTLTIQRTQQEDSAVYLCASSFAGAKNIQYFGAGTRLSVL.

The rearrangement links TRBV28 to TRBJ1-5; D not resolved. This CDR3 spans 14 amino acids. CDR1 MDHEN and CDR2 SYDVKM come from the germline V gene. Trimming cost V 6 bases and J 5 bases, with 14 bases left between them. The CDR3 sequence is CASRALNDYQPQHF. CDR3 nucleotide sequence: TGTGCCAGCAGGGCCCTTAATGACTATCAGCCCCAGCATTTT. Full variable domain (outside the CDR3, taken from reference TRBV28 and TRBJ1-5): DVKVTQSSRYLVKRTGEKVFLECVQDMDHENMFWYRQDPGLGLRLIYFSYDVKMKEKGDIPEGYSVSREKKERFSLILESASTNQTSMYLCASRALNDYQPQHFGDGTRLSIL.

The gene calls are TRBV28 and TRBJ2-5, with D possibly TRBD1 on 6 matching bases. Gene TRBJ2-7 matches the end of the DNA better, so the J call may be wrong. CDR3 size: 11 residues. The germline V gene has CDR1 MDHEN and CDR2 SYDVKM. This chain's CDR3 is CASGQLHEQYF. CDR3 DNA: TGTGCCAGCGGACAGCTCCACGAGCAGTACTTC.

The chain carries TRBV21-1 and TRBJ1-5. TRBV21-1 counts as a pseudogene. The CDR3 contains 15 residues. The CDR3: CASSNRVWGTQPQHF. CDR3 in DNA: TGTGCCAGCAGCAATCGGGTATGGGGGACTCAGCCCCAGCATTTT.

The chain has TRBV19 and TRBJ2-3; 7 bases line up with TRBD2. V dropped 7 bases and J dropped 4; count of bases not matched to a gene: 14. From germline, CDR1 is LNHDA and CDR2 SQIVND (reference sequence). This CDR3 region has 16 residues. CDR3 DNA sequence: TGTGCCAGTATGGCTGGCAGAAGCGGGACGGCAGATACGCAGTATTTT. This sequence encodes CASMAGRSGTADTQYF.

J is TRBJ2-1 and V is TRBV9, with D possibly called TRBD1 or TRBD2 (6 bases each). The CDR3 totals 16 residues. The V gene's germline CDR1 is SGDLS and CDR2 YYNGEE. Trimming shortened V by 4 bases and J by 0 bases, and 14 bases separated the two germline ends. For the CDR3, the DNA is TGTGCCAGCAGCATGCTAGGGGGGATCTCCTACAATGAGCAGTTCTTC. Its translation: CASSMLGGISYNEQFF.

The chain joins TRBV7-9 to TRBJ2-3; 13 bases agree with TRBD2. The germline CDR1 and CDR2 sequences are SEHNR and FQNEAQ (reference sequence). The CDR3 covers 17 residues. J was trimmed by 5 bases and V by 1 base; bases with no gene match: 6. The CDR3 DNA is TGTGCCAGCAGCTTAGGGACTAGCGGGAGAAGTGAAGATACGCAGTATTTT. This gives the protein CASSLGTSGRSEDTQYF.

The CDR3 loop reads CASSLWAFSGNTIYF. The CDR3 DNA reads as TGTGCCAGCAGCTTGTGGGCTTTCTCTGGAAACACCATATATTTT. This chain uses TRBV5-6 with TRBJ1-3, with D hard to call. V was cut by 1 base and J by 0 bases, with 8 bases left in between. CDR1 is SGHDT and CDR2 is YYEEEE in the germline V gene. This CDR3 contains 15 residues.

This clone was seen a few times. The chain combines TRBV2 with TRBJ1-2; D is undetermined. The CDR3 has 12 amino acids. The V end was cut by 11 bases, the J end by 6 bases, with 16 bases between. From germline, CDR1 is SNHLY and CDR2 FYNNEI. CDR3 loop: CAATGEGNGYTF. The DNA for the CDR3 is TGTGCCGCGACGGGTGAGGGTAATGGCTACACCTTC.

The chain links TRBV7-6 to TRBJ2-5; 8 positions agree with TRBD2. Germline values: CDR1 SGHVS, CDR2 FNYEAQ. Trimming took 0 bases from V and 7 from J; bases not matched to a gene: 10. The CDR3 consists of 16 residues. The CDR3 sequence is CASSLAASGHVGTQYF. The CDR3 nucleotides are TGTGCCAGCAGCTTAGCGGCTAGCGGGCACGTTGGGACCCAGTACTTC.

This clone was seen a handful of times. The chain employs TRBV28 and TRBJ1-1; 7 positions match TRBD1. The CDR3 loop spans 14 amino acids. Trimming took 6 bases from V and 6 from J; bases not matched to a gene: 10. Germline CDR1 and CDR2: MDHEN and SYDVKM. CDR3 nucleotides: TGTGCCAGCAGCCCCTACAGGGGACTGGCTGAAGCTTTCTTT. Translation: CASSPYRGLAEAFF. Full variable domain (remainder filled in from reference TRBV28 and TRBJ1-1): DVKVTQSSRYLVKRTGEKVFLECVQDMDHENMFWYRQDPGLGLRLIYFSYDVKMKEKGDIPEGYSVSREKKERFSLILESASTNQTSMYLCASSPYRGLAEAFFGQGTRLTVV.

The CDR3 here is CASSVVAGTEAFF. In DNA, the CDR3 is TGTGCCAGCAGCGTAGTTGCGGGTACTGAAGCTTTCTTT. The chain is built from TRBV9 and TRBJ1-1; no definite D call. This CDR3 contains 13 residues. The germline V and J ends were trimmed by 0 bases and 5 bases, with 8 bases remaining between them. CDR1 SGDLS and CDR2 YYNGEE come from the germline V gene.

This clone showed up just a few times. The CDR3 DNA reads TGTGCCAGTAGTATGGTAGGGGGAGATCAGCCCCAGCATTTT. Translated, it gives CASSMVGGDQPQHF. V is TRBV19 and J is TRBJ1-5, with D perhaps matching TRBD1 (6 bases). Germline V lookup: CDR1 LNHDA, CDR2 SQIVND (reference sequence). The ends were cut back, 3 bases at V and 5 bases at J, with 11 bases in the middle. The CDR3 covers 14 residues.

This clone came up a few times. CDR3 region: CAWSVQRGEDRGFGDTEAFF. The CDR3 coding sequence is TGTGCCTGGAGTGTACAGAGGGGGGAGGACAGGGGATTTGGGGACACTGAAGCTTTCTTT. J is TRBJ1-1 and V is TRBV30; 9 nucleotides line up with TRBD1. Germline V gene data show CDR1 as GTSNPN and CDR2 as SVGIG (reference sequence). CDR3 length: 20 amino acids. V was pared by 0 bases and J by 3 bases, with 20 bases of the junction left unmatched.

The chain recombines TRBV6-6 with TRBJ1-1, with D possibly TRBD1 on 5 matching bases. In germline, CDR1 is MNHNY, CDR2 SVGAGI (reference sequence). The CDR3 covers 15 residues. Trimming cost V 0 bases and J 1 base, with 9 bases left between them. The CDR3 loop reads CASSYSRGPNTEAFF. CDR3 in DNA: TGTGCCAGCAGTTACTCCCGGGGCCCGAACACTGAAGCTTTCTTT.

The chain recombines TRBV7-7 with TRBJ2-5; tentative D call: TRBD1 (5 bases). CDR1 is SSHAT and CDR2 is FNYEAQ in the germline V gene (reference sequence). V was pared by 4 bases and J by 2 bases, with 8 bases between. There are 13 residues in the CDR3. The CDR3: CASSSDRQETQYF. For the CDR3, the DNA is TGTGCCAGCAGCTCCGACAGACAAGAGACCCAGTACTTC.

CDR3 sequence: CASSSGALGSYNEQFF. CDR3 nucleotide sequence: TGTGCCAGCAGCTCTGGGGCCCTCGGATCCTACAATGAGCAGTTCTTC. The chain carries TRBV5-8 and TRBJ2-1, with D maybe TRBD1 (5 bases). CDR1 SGHTS and CDR2 YDEGEE come from the germline V gene. V was pared by 3 bases and J by 1 base, with 14 bases between. The CDR3 runs 16 residues.

CDR3 loop: CASSLRLGMGDTQYF. CDR3 in DNA: TGTGCCAGCAGCTTGCGACTAGGTATGGGAGATACGCAGTATTTT. The V and J genes are TRBV11-2 and TRBJ2-3; weak D call: TRBD2 (6 bases). V lost 3 bases, J lost 5 bases, and 15 bases lay in between. This CDR3 has 15 amino acids. Per germline, CDR1 SGHAT and CDR2 FQNNGV.

The V and J genes are TRBV7-9 and TRBJ2-3; 7 bases match TRBD2. V was clipped by 1 base and J by 4 bases; unmatched bases: 2. Germline V lookup: CDR1 SEHNR, CDR2 FQNEAQ (reference sequence). This CDR3 has 14 residues. CDR3 bases: TGTGCCAGCAGCTTAGTGGGAGGGCCAGATACGCAGTATTTT. Protein product: CASSLVGGPDTQYF.